These 14 T cell receptor beta chains came from one sample sequenced in a study of human T cells and chemical hapten exposure. Time point indicated: patch test 1, 2 weeks after DPC sensitization. Sample treatment: therapeutic diphenylcyclopropenone sensitization with weekly scalp DPC. TCRdb processed the RACE reads anew with MiXCR; each CDR3 protein has one entry. The sample gives more than 90,000 distinct CDR3 sequences, about 10% of which show up once; less than 2.5% is in the top ten. Sequences were derived from whole blood, sampled in connection with sensitization to the hapten diphenylcyclopropenone (DPC). The receptors derive from a man aged 35-49 years with alopecia areata. Some clones in this sample may be carry-over from other donors' samples.

The sample holds a few counts of this clonotype. J is TRBJ1-3 and V is TRBV29-1, with no clear D. Germline CDR1 and CDR2: SQVTM and ANQGSEA. V was clipped by 2 bases and J by 4 bases, with 9 bases between them. This CDR3 spans 13 amino acids. CDR3 in DNA: TGCAGCGTTGAATTATCAGAGGGAAACACCATATATTTT. Protein: CSVELSEGNTIYF.

The V and J genes are TRBV6-2 or TRBV6-3 and TRBJ2-3, with a weak D call TRBD2 (6 bases). The CDR3 extends over 15 amino acids. Germline-derived CDR1 and CDR2 are MNHEY and SVGEGT. The V and J ends lost 4 bases and 1 base respectively, with 12 bases between them. As DNA, the CDR3 is TGTGCCAGCAGTTTTGGCGGGATAGGCACAGATACGCAGTATTTT. It codes for CASSFGGIGTDTQYF.

Points on this clonotype: A much more abundant neighbour one base away suggests this may be a read error. This rearrangement joins TRBV28 to TRBJ2-5; D gene uncertain. The germline V gene has CDR1 MDHEN and CDR2 SYDVKM. CDR3 length equals 13 residues. Trimming cost V 3 bases and J 5 bases, with 10 bases left between them. The CDR3 bases are TGTGCCAGCAGTTTGTCCGGGTGCGAGACCCAGTACTTC. As protein: CASSLSGCETQYF.

V usage is TRBV5-1 and J usage is TRBJ2-7; 7 bases fit TRBD2. Trimming at V came to 4 bases and at J to 7 bases, leaving 11 bases not matched to a gene. Germline loops: CDR1 SGHRS, CDR2 YFSETQ. The CDR3 consists of 14 residues. The CDR3: CASSPLAGALEQYV. The CDR3 DNA reads TGCGCCAGCAGCCCGTTGGCGGGAGCTCTTGAGCAGTACGTC.

The V call is TRBV7-2, the J call TRBJ2-3; 8 bases map to TRBD2. The CDR3 covers 16 residues. Germline CDR1 and CDR2: SGHTA and FQGNSA. After removal of 8 bases from V and 6 bases from J, the junction contained 16 bases not matched to a gene. The CDR3 is CASSRDVTSGRDTQYF. The CDR3 region has the DNA TGTGCCAGCTCCAGGGATGTAACTAGCGGAAGGGATACGCAGTATTTT. Full variable domain (missing parts from reference TRBV7-2 and TRBJ2-3): GAGVSQSPSNKVTEKGKDVELRCDPISGHTALYWYRQSLGQGLEFLIYFQGNSAPDKSGLPSDRFSAERTGGSVSTLTIQRTQQEDSAVYLCASSRDVTSGRDTQYFGPGTRLTVL.

This clonotype was picked up many times. V usage is TRBV6-2 or TRBV6-3 and J usage is TRBJ2-7, with D maybe TRBD1 (6 bases). The CDR3 contains 12 residues. Germline CDR1 reads MNHEY; CDR2 reads SVGEGT. V lost 4 bases, J lost 5 bases, and 9 bases lay in between. The CDR3, as DNA: TGTGCCAGCAGTTTTGGGGGCGACGAGCAGTACTTC. Protein: CASSFGGDEQYF.

The sample holds many counts of this clonotype. The chain uses TRBV5-6 and TRBJ1-3; no firm D call. The length of the CDR3 is 15 residues. V was clipped by 6 bases and J by 4 bases, with 17 bases between them. CDR1 is SGHDT and CDR2 is YYEEEE in the germline V gene. CDR3: CASTPSLSTGNTIYF. CDR3 bases: TGTGCCAGCACTCCTTCGTTGTCAACGGGAAACACCATATATTTT.

This clonotype was found a few times. DNA of the CDR3: TGTGCCAGCAGCTCGCGGGTCATAAACTACGAGCAGTACTTC. Translation: CASSSRVINYEQYF. V gene TRBV5-6 combines with J gene TRBJ2-7, with D tentatively TRBD2 (5 bases). Germline V gives CDR1 SGHDT, CDR2 YYEEEE. The CDR3 spans 14 residues. V lost 3 bases and J 3 bases, leaving 13 bases between the germline ends.

This clonotype was seen ten or more times. The chain links TRBV18 to TRBJ1-5, with D possibly matching TRBD1 (5 bases). The germline CDR1 and CDR2 sequences are KGHSH and LQKENI. The germline V and J ends were trimmed by 2 bases and 7 bases, with 18 bases remaining between them. This CDR3 has 16 amino acids. CDR3 DNA sequence: TGTGCCAGCTCACCAGCCGGGACCCATATCCGGCAGCCCCAGCATTTT. This sequence encodes CASSPAGTHIRQPQHF.

This clonotype has only a few counts. J is TRBJ1-1 and V is TRBV29-1; D uncertain. Between the trimmed V and J ends, which lost 3 bases and 7 bases, there was a span of 18 bases. Per the germline V gene, CDR1 is SQVTM and CDR2 is ANQGSEA. The CDR3 sequence is 14 residues long. The CDR3 nucleotides are TGCAGCGTTGATGGCACCGGGCCAGTTGGTGAAGCTTTCTTT. The encoded protein is CSVDGTGPVGEAFF.

Ten or more counts support this clonotype. This chain links TRBV7-2 with TRBJ1-2; D may be TRBD1 (6 bases). V was cut by 4 bases and J by 4 bases, with 10 bases left in between. The CDR3 runs 13 residues. The V gene's germline CDR1 is SGHTA and CDR2 FQGNSA. As DNA, the CDR3 is TGTGCCAGCAGCTCAGACAGGTTCTATGGCTACACCTTC. It codes for CASSSDRFYGYTF.

This clonotype was found a few times. The genes are TRBV7-2 and TRBJ2-3, with 14 nucleotides matching TRBD2. Trimming removed 3 bases from V and 6 bases from J; junction bases left unmatched: 14. CDR3 length equals 19 residues. CDR1 is SGHTA and CDR2 is FQGNSA in the germline V gene. CDR3 coding DNA: TGTGCCAGCAGCTTGATGCCAAGACTAGCGGGAGGGCTCTACGATACGCAGTATTTT. Amino acid sequence: CASSLMPRLAGGLYDTQYF.

The genes are TRBV18 and TRBJ1-5, with D unclear. The germline gives CDR1 KGHSH, CDR2 LQKENI. The CDR3 totals 14 residues. V was clipped by 3 bases and J by 6 bases, with 12 bases between them. In DNA, the CDR3 is TGTGCCAGCTCACCGGAGAGCAGTTTTCAGCCCCAGCATTTT. This encodes CASSPESSFQPQHF. Filled out from reference TRBV18 and TRBJ1-5, the complete variable domain reads NAGVMQNPRHLVRRRGQEARLRCSPMKGHSHVYWYRQLPEEGLKFMVYLQKENIIDESGMPKERFSAEFPKEGPSILRIQQVVRGDSAAYFCASSPESSFQPQHFGDGTRLSIL.

This clonotype came up a few times. The chain carries TRBV5-5 and TRBJ1-6; D remains ambiguous. The CDR3 extends over 13 amino acids. V was trimmed by 1 base and J by 11 bases, leaving 10 bases between them. The germline gives CDR1 SGHKS, CDR2 YYEKEE (reference sequence). Here the CDR3 DNA reads TGTGCCAGCAGCTTGTCTGCGGAAACACCCCTCCACTTT. Its protein is CASSLSAETPLHF.